These 21 T cell receptor beta chains originate from one sample sequenced in a study of blood T cell repertoires in COVID-19. Only in-frame clones appear in the TCRdb table, and some are missing; sequencing was by immunoSEQ multiplex PCR. The sample shows 85,000 to 90,000 clones, approximately 89% of them seen only once. The material sequenced was peripheral blood. All receptors derive from a woman of 80 years or more with active COVID-19.

The sample holds one count of this clone. J is TRBJ2-2 and V is TRBV18; tentatively, D is TRBD1 (6 bases). Between the trimmed V and J ends, which lost 5 bases and 1 base, there was a span of 14 bases. Per the germline V gene, CDR1 is KGHSH and CDR2 is LQKENI. The CDR3 loop spans 16 amino acids. CDR3 bases: TGTGCCAGCTCAATCCAGGGACATGTGAACACCGGGGAGCTGTTTTTT. Translated: CASSIQGHVNTGELFF.

This clone was seen ten or more times. The chain couples TRBV10-1 to TRBJ1-6; TRBD1 matches at 8 bases. CDR1 and CDR2 from the germline V gene are WNHNN and SYGVQD (reference sequence). V was pared by 6 bases and J by 7 bases, with 5 bases of the junction left unmatched. The CDR3 runs 14 residues. The CDR3 reads CASRGQAWNSPLHF. CDR3 in DNA: TGCGCCAGCAGGGGACAGGCTTGGAATTCACCCCTCCACTTT.

This chain uses TRBV7-2 with TRBJ2-5, with 10 nucleotides matching TRBD2. Germline V gene data show CDR1 as SGHTA and CDR2 as FQGNSA. This CDR3 comprises 15 residues. Trimming cost V 0 bases and J 8 bases; bases outside gene matches: 6. CDR3: CASSLAALAGFTQYF. The CDR3 DNA sequence: TGTGCCAGCAGCTTAGCGGCACTAGCGGGATTCACCCAGTACTTC.

The chain couples TRBV28 to TRBJ1-1; 8 nucleotides align to TRBD1. This CDR3 is 15 amino acids long. The trim removed 6 bases at V and 1 base at J, leaving 7 bases unmatched. Germline CDR1 is MDHEN and CDR2 is SYDVKM. The DNA of the CDR3 is TGTGCCAGCAGCTCCGTCGGGACAGGGAACACTGAAGCTTTCTTT. It translates to CASSSVGTGNTEAFF.

The chain couples TRBV7-2 to TRBJ2-7; possibly TRBD2 for D (6 bases). There are 16 residues in the CDR3. V was trimmed by 6 bases and J by 3 bases, leaving 21 bases between them. The germline V gene encodes CDR1 SGHTA and CDR2 FQGNSA. CDR3 loop: CASSLSHHSGFYEQYF. Here the CDR3 DNA reads TGTGCCAGCAGTCTGTCGCACCATAGCGGCTTCTACGAGCAGTACTTC.

The J gene is TRBJ2-3, the V gene TRBV6-6; D is unresolved. The germline gives CDR1 MNHNY, CDR2 SVGAGI (reference sequence). V lost 4 bases to trimming and J lost 2 bases, with 16 bases between them. There are 16 residues in the CDR3. The CDR3 protein is CASSSGMGKNTDTQYF. CDR3 nucleotides: TGTGCCAGCAGTTCCGGTATGGGCAAAAACACAGATACGCAGTATTTT.

The chain employs TRBV27 and TRBJ1-1, with 7 bases lining up with TRBD1. J was trimmed by 2 bases and V by 4 bases; bases with no gene match: 4. In germline, CDR1 is MNHEY, CDR2 SMNVEV (reference sequence). The CDR3 is made up of 14 amino acids. The CDR3, as DNA: TGTGCCAGCAGTTCCCGGACAGGTAACACTGAAGCTTTCTTT. This encodes CASSSRTGNTEAFF.

The chain has TRBV28 and TRBJ2-7, with a tentative D call TRBD2 (6 bases). Trimming left V 3 bases short and J 2 bases short, with 11 bases between. This CDR3 has 14 residues. Germline V gene sequence: CDR1 MDHEN, CDR2 SYDVKM. The CDR3 region has the DNA TGTGCCAGCAGTTTCGGGGGTCGGGCCTACGAGCAGTACTTC. Protein product: CASSFGGRAYEQYF.

This clone was observed a single time. This chain links TRBV7-8 with TRBJ2-3; D perhaps matches TRBD2 (5 bases). This CDR3 contains 15 residues. Trimming left V 1 base short and J 6 bases short, with 14 bases between. Germline V lookup: CDR1 SGHVS, CDR2 FQNEAQ. CDR3 loop: CASSLVRDNADTQYF. The CDR3 DNA sequence: TGTGCCAGCAGCTTAGTCCGGGATAACGCCGATACGCAGTATTTT. Drawing the rest from reference TRBV7-8 and TRBJ2-3, the complete variable domain is GAGVSQSPRYKVAKRGQDVALRCDPISGHVSLFWYQQALGQGPEFLTYFQNEAQLDKSGLPSDRFFAERPEGSVSTLKIQRTQQEDSAVYLCASSLVRDNADTQYFGPGTRLTVL.

This rearrangement joins TRBV10-3 to TRBJ2-1; a weak D match, TRBD2 (6 bases). V lost 9 bases, J lost 0 bases, and 12 bases lay in between. Germline CDR1 is ENHRY and CDR2 is SYGVKD. This CDR3 comprises 14 residues. CDR3 amino acids: CAMGAGGSYNEQFF. The CDR3 DNA reads as TGTGCCATGGGAGCGGGTGGCTCCTACAATGAGCAGTTCTTC.

The chain employs TRBV5-4 and TRBJ1-1; a possible D gene is TRBD1 (6 bases). This CDR3 comprises 13 residues. CDR1 and CDR2 (germline): SGHNT, YYREEE (reference sequence). Trimming removed 1 base from V and 3 bases from J, with 7 bases in between. DNA for the CDR3: TGTGCCAGCAGCTTGTACAGGGACACTGAAGCTTTCTTT. This translates into CASSLYRDTEAFF.

The chain employs TRBV11-3 and TRBJ2-2; 11 bases map to TRBD1. V lost 7 bases and J lost 4; bases outside the gene matches: 11. Germline CDR1 and CDR2: SGHNT and YENEEA. The CDR3 is 17 amino acids. CDR3 bases: TGTGCCAGCACCAAGGGTTTGGGGACAGGGGGCACCGGGGAGCTGTTTTTT. Amino acid sequence: CASTKGLGTGGTGELFF. Together with reference TRBV11-3 and TRBJ2-2, the CDR3 gives the full variable domain: EAGVVQSPRYKIIEKKQPVAFWCNPISGHNTLYWYLQNLGQGPELLIRYENEEAVDDSQLPKDRFSAERLKGVDSTLKIQPAELGDSAVYLCASTKGLGTGGTGELFFGEGSRLTVL.

The J gene is TRBJ2-3, the V gene TRBV5-1; D perhaps matches TRBD1 (5 bases). Deletions cut 4 bases from V and 4 bases from J, with 10 bases between. This CDR3 is built from 13 residues. Germline CDR1 SGHRS, CDR2 YFSETQ. CDR3 DNA: TGCGCCAGCAGCCAAGGGGCCCCAGATACGCAGTATTTT. As protein: CASSQGAPDTQYF.

The chain is built from TRBV28 and TRBJ1-4, with D possibly matching TRBD1 (5 bases). There are 13 residues in the CDR3. Germline loops: CDR1 MDHEN, CDR2 SYDVKM. V was pared by 7 bases and J by 7 bases, with 13 bases between. CDR3 region: CASTGGGSEKLFF. The CDR3 coding sequence is TGTGCCAGCACTGGCGGGGGAAGTGAAAAACTGTTTTTT.

This clone was detected a few times. This sequence joins TRBV27 and TRBJ2-1, with 10 positions matching TRBD1. The CDR3 sequence is 16 residues long. The V segment lost 7 bases and the J segment 7 bases; nucleotides outside the gene matches: 13. The germline gives CDR1 MNHEY, CDR2 SMNVEV (reference sequence). CDR3 residues: CASKIQDRGRLNEQFF. CDR3 sequence (DNA): TGTGCCAGCAAGATCCAAGACAGGGGGCGATTAAATGAGCAGTTCTTC.

The gene calls are TRBV19 and TRBJ1-1, with a weak D call TRBD1 (5 bases). The V end lost 3 bases, the J end lost 2 bases, and 10 bases lay between the germline ends. CDR3 length: 14 residues. Germline values: CDR1 LNHDA, CDR2 SQIVND (reference sequence). CDR3 residues: CASSILQGNTEAFF. The CDR3 DNA reads TGTGCCAGTAGTATTTTGCAGGGAAACACTGAAGCTTTCTTT.

This CDR3 reads CASSPGGTWAYNEQFF. The CDR3 bases are TGTGCCAGCTCACCTGGCGGGACCTGGGCCTACAATGAGCAGTTCTTC. V gene TRBV18 combines with J gene TRBJ2-1, with a weak D call TRBD2 (6 bases). Germline V gene data show CDR1 as KGHSH and CDR2 as LQKENI. V lost 3 bases, J lost 2 bases, and 14 bases lay in between. The CDR3 sequence is 16 residues long.

CDR3: CASSQGQPYSGNTIYF. In DNA, the CDR3 is TGTGCCAGCAGCCAAGGACAGCCATACTCTGGAAACACCATATATTTT. The J gene is TRBJ1-3, the V gene TRBV3-1 (or the pseudogene TRBV3-2); TRBD1 might be the D (5 bases). Trimming shortened V by 1 base and J by 0 bases, and 10 bases separated the two germline ends. The germline CDR1 and CDR2 sequences are LGHDT and YNNKEL (reference sequence). This CDR3 has 16 amino acids.

The chain has TRBV9 and TRBJ2-5; TRBD1 matches 11 bases. The V segment lost 3 bases and the J segment 5 bases; nucleotides outside the gene matches: 3. Germline values: CDR1 SGDLS, CDR2 YYNGEE. The CDR3 consists of 14 residues. The CDR3 here is CASSAGTGGETQYF. For the CDR3, the DNA is TGTGCCAGCAGCGCAGGGACAGGGGGGGAGACCCAGTACTTC.

The CDR3 reads CASSTGGWTSGEQYF. The CDR3 region has the DNA TGTGCCAGCAGCACCGGAGGGTGGACTAGCGGCGAGCAGTACTTC. The genes are TRBV7-9 and TRBJ2-7, with 10 bases fitting TRBD2. V lost 5 bases and J lost 6; bases outside the gene matches: 10. The CDR3 contains 15 residues. Germline CDR1 SEHNR, CDR2 FQNEAQ (reference sequence).

The J gene is TRBJ2-5, the V gene TRBV11-3, with 7 bases identical to TRBD1. The CDR3 is 13 amino acids. In germline, CDR1 is SGHNT, CDR2 YENEEA. With V trimmed by 5 bases and J by 8 bases, 8 bases remained unmatched. CDR3 in DNA: TGTGCCAGCAGCGTAACAGGGGACACTACCCAGTACTTC. Its protein product is CASSVTGDTTQYF.